These 25 T cell receptor beta chains share one sample of origin, sequenced in a study of blood T cell repertoires in COVID-19. Sequenced by immunoSEQ multiplex PCR; TCRdb stores in-frame clones only, minus some. The sample contains 250,000 or so clones, 85% to 90% of which appear only once. The specimen was PBMCs or T cells enriched from blood (not recorded which). The source is a man aged 35 to 55 who had recovered from COVID-19.

The rearrangement uses TRBV6-5 and TRBJ1-2; D unresolved. V dropped 10 bases and J dropped 4 bases, with 19 bases sitting between them. Germline CDR1 reads MNHEY; CDR2 reads SVGAGI. CDR3 size: 14 residues. The CDR3 spells CATTRFLRGYGYTF. As DNA, the CDR3 is TGTGCCACCACGAGGTTTTTGCGGGGCTATGGCTACACCTTC.

The rearrangement links TRBV19 to TRBJ2-7, with D possibly TRBD1 on 8 matching bases. Deletions cut 4 bases from V and 3 bases from J, with 13 bases between. CDR3 length: 14 residues. Germline-derived CDR1 and CDR2 are LNHDA and SQIVND (reference sequence). CDR3 amino acids: CASSTDREGYEQYF. In DNA form, the CDR3 reads TGTGCCAGTAGTACGGACAGGGAGGGCTACGAGCAGTACTTC.

The chain employs TRBV10-3 and TRBJ2-1, with D maybe TRBD2 (5 bases). Trimming removed 6 bases at V and 7 bases at J, with 10 bases between. The length of the CDR3 is 12 residues. Germline-derived CDR1 and CDR2 are ENHRY and SYGVKD. The CDR3 nucleotides are TGTGCCATCAGCGGGGATGTTAATGAGCAGTTCTTC. Translation gives CAISGDVNEQFF.

The CDR3 protein is CASSPSSYEQYF. The CDR3 nucleotides read TGTGCCAGCTCCCCGAGCTCCTACGAGCAGTACTTC. The chain recombines TRBV18 with TRBJ2-7, with D unresolved. This CDR3 is 12 amino acids long. V lost 6 bases and J 0 bases, leaving 6 bases between the germline ends. CDR1 is KGHSH, CDR2 LQKENI, per germline.

The genes are TRBV28 and TRBJ1-1; a possible D gene is TRBD1 (5 bases). The CDR3 contains 14 residues. Trimming removed 5 bases from V and 2 bases from J, with 12 bases in between. Looked up from germline, CDR1 is MDHEN and CDR2 is SYDVKM. For the CDR3, the DNA is TGTGCCAGCAGTCCGCCACAGGTCAACACTGAAGCTTTCTTT. It codes for CASSPPQVNTEAFF.

The genes are TRBV11-2 and TRBJ2-7, with D possibly matching TRBD1 (5 bases). This CDR3 comprises 14 residues. In germline, CDR1 is SGHAT, CDR2 FQNNGV. V was pared by 3 bases and J by 4 bases, with 13 bases between. The CDR3 protein is CASSFGQIQYEQYF. Written as DNA, the CDR3 is TGTGCCAGCAGCTTCGGACAAATCCAATACGAGCAGTACTTC.

The rearrangement joins TRBV2 to TRBJ2-1; D uncertain. This CDR3 has 16 amino acids. Germline assignment: CDR1 SNHLY and CDR2 FYNNEI. Trimming pared 4 bases from V and 3 bases from J, leaving 16 bases between. CDR3 in DNA: TGTGCCAGCAGTGCGCTTTCCATCAGGAACTACAATGAGCAGTTCTTC. It is translated as CASSALSIRNYNEQFF.

As DNA, the CDR3 is TGCGCCAGCAGCTGGGGCTCCTCTGGAGCCCGACAGGGAGGGGAGCTGTTTTTT. This translates into CASSWGSSGARQGGELFF. The rearrangement uses TRBV5-1 and TRBJ2-2; 7 positions agree with TRBD1. The CDR3 is 18 amino acids. The J segment lost 8 bases and the V segment lost 3 bases, leaving 19 bases of the junction unmatched. CDR1 SGHRS and CDR2 YFSETQ come from the germline V gene. Full variable domain (rest looked up from reference TRBV5-1 and TRBJ2-2): KAGVTQTPRYLIKTRGQQVTLSCSPISGHRSVSWYQQTPGQGLQFLFEYFSETQRNKGNFPGRFSGRQFSNSRSEMNVSTLELGDSALYLCASSWGSSGARQGGELFFGEGSRLTVL.

The V call is TRBV25-1, the J call TRBJ1-5; D gene ambiguous. There are 14 residues in the CDR3. Per germline, CDR1 MGHDK and CDR2 SYGVNS. Trimming pared 3 bases from V and 0 bases from J, leaving 6 bases between. The CDR3 nucleotides read TGTGCCAGCAGTGACCAGAATAGCAATCAGCCCCAGCATTTT. Its protein product is CASSDQNSNQPQHF.

The CDR3 reads CASSPETGDLWRSYEQYF. Here the CDR3 DNA reads TGTGCCAGCAGCCCAGAAACAGGGGACCTCTGGAGGTCCTACGAGCAGTACTTC. This chain joins TRBV3-1 (or the pseudogene TRBV3-2) and TRBJ2-7, with 7 bases aligning to TRBD1. Germline CDR1 is LGHDT and CDR2 is YNNKEL (reference sequence). This CDR3 is built from 18 residues. Trimming took 4 bases from V and 1 from J; bases not matched to a gene: 16.

CDR3 protein: CAISEDGQGYNEQFF. CDR3 nucleotides: TGTGCCATCAGTGAGGACGGACAGGGGTACAATGAGCAGTTCTTC. The gene calls are TRBV10-3 and TRBJ2-1; 9 bases fit TRBD1. V shed 2 bases, J shed 4 bases, and the junction held 3 bases outside the gene matches. Germline V CDR1 and CDR2: ENHRY, SYGVKD. The CDR3 covers 15 residues.

The rearrangement joins TRBV10-3 to TRBJ1-5; D might be TRBD1 (6 bases). The CDR3 spans 14 residues. V was cut by 3 bases and J by 5 bases, with 11 bases left in between. Germline CDR1 ENHRY, CDR2 SYGVKD. DNA for the CDR3: TGTGCCATCAGTGACCAGGGGCAAGATCAGCCCCAGCATTTT. It is translated as CAISDQGQDQPQHF.

The chain links TRBV3-1 (or the pseudogene TRBV3-2) to TRBJ2-1; D is perhaps TRBD2 (6 bases). The CDR3 runs to 17 residues. Looked up from germline, CDR1 is LGHDT and CDR2 is YNNKEL (reference sequence). V was cut by 0 bases and J by 4 bases, with 16 bases left in between. CDR3 DNA sequence: TGTGCCAGCAGCCAAGATCGTTCGGGAGAGGTTTACAATGAGCAGTTCTTC. Its protein product is CASSQDRSGEVYNEQFF.

The rearrangement links TRBV11-3 to TRBJ2-5; TRBD2 aligns across 11 bases. J gave up 2 bases and V 0 bases, and 2 bases lay outside the gene matches. From germline, CDR1 is SGHNT and CDR2 YENEEA. The CDR3 is made up of 16 amino acids. The CDR3 nucleotides are TGTGCCAGCAGCTTAGAAACTAGCGGGGGTCAAGAGACCCAGTACTTC. Its protein product is CASSLETSGGQETQYF.

The chain has TRBV9 and TRBJ1-1, with 7 bases aligning to TRBD1. CDR3 size: 16 residues. The trim removed 3 bases at V and 0 bases at J, leaving 8 bases unmatched. Germline lookup yields CDR1 SGDLS and CDR2 YYNGEE. The CDR3 protein is CASSDRQGIMNTEAFF. The CDR3 region has the DNA TGTGCCAGCAGCGATAGACAGGGAATAATGAACACTGAAGCTTTCTTT.

The gene calls are TRBV9 and TRBJ1-6, with 8 bases that match TRBD1. Germline trimming cut 3 bases from V and 4 bases from J; bases unmatched to any gene: 3. The CDR3 sequence is 15 residues long. From germline, CDR1 is SGDLS and CDR2 YYNGEE. CDR3 sequence (DNA): TGTGCCAGCAGCGAGCAGGGGGCATATAATTCACCCCTCCACTTT. Its translation: CASSEQGAYNSPLHF.

The chain couples TRBV15 to TRBJ2-7; the D is unclear. From germline, CDR1 is LNHNV and CDR2 YYDKDF (reference sequence). Deletions cut 0 bases from V and 3 bases from J, with 6 bases between. The CDR3 is 13 residues long. CDR3 in amino acids: CATSREVGYEQYF. The CDR3 nucleotides are TGTGCCACCAGCAGAGAGGTCGGCTACGAGCAGTACTTC.

This chain uses TRBV27 with TRBJ2-7; tentatively, D is TRBD1 (5 bases). V was pared by 3 bases and J by 4 bases, with 13 bases between. Germline loops: CDR1 MNHEY, CDR2 SMNVEV (reference sequence). The CDR3 totals 14 residues. The CDR3 bases are TGTGCCAGCAGTTTGTACAAGCAGGGATACGAGCAGTACTTC. Its translation: CASSLYKQGYEQYF.

The DNA of the CDR3 is TGTGCCAGCAGTGCCTCGGGGGGGTATAGCACTGAAGCTTTCTTT. Its protein product is CASSASGGYSTEAFF. The chain uses TRBV6-4 and TRBJ1-1; possible D gene TRBD1, 5 bases. The V end was cut by 4 bases, the J end by 4 bases, with 16 bases between. The germline gives CDR1 MRHNA, CDR2 SNTAGT. The CDR3 runs to 15 residues.

This clone was seen once. The chain has TRBV6-2 or TRBV6-3 and TRBJ1-1; the match to TRBD1 covers 8 bases. Germline assignment: CDR1 MNHEY and CDR2 SVGEGT. This CDR3 region has 16 residues. With 2 bases clipped from V and 9 bases from J, the junction kept 14 bases outside the gene matches. CDR3 sequence: CASSYGQGAIFAQAFF. CDR3 sequence (DNA): TGTGCCAGCAGTTACGGGCAGGGGGCGATTTTCGCCCAAGCTTTCTTT.

The rearrangement joins TRBV6-5 to TRBJ2-5; weak D call: TRBD1 (6 bases). Germline CDR1 and CDR2: MNHEY and SVGAGI. The CDR3 extends over 15 amino acids. V shed 0 bases and J shed 7 bases, with 15 bases lying between them. The CDR3 sequence: CASSYSRSQGGTQYF. The CDR3 bases are TGTGCCAGCAGTTACTCTCGGTCCCAAGGGGGGACCCAGTACTTC.

The chain uses TRBV28 and TRBJ1-2; D gene ambiguous. Germline lookup yields CDR1 MDHEN and CDR2 SYDVKM. The V end was cut by 3 bases, the J end by 6 bases, with 11 bases between. CDR3 size: 13 residues. This chain's CDR3 is CASSFFAGHGYTF. The CDR3 DNA reads TGTGCCAGCAGTTTTTTTGCGGGTCATGGCTACACCTTC.

V is TRBV11-3 and J is TRBJ2-7; 11 bases are a match to TRBD1. V lost 5 bases and J lost 7; bases outside the gene matches: 7. Looked up from germline, CDR1 is SGHNT and CDR2 is YENEEA. The CDR3 has 14 amino acids. CDR3: CASSTGTGGGEQYF. As DNA, the CDR3 is TGTGCCAGCAGCACCGGGACAGGGGGAGGTGAGCAGTACTTC.

This chain uses TRBV14 with TRBJ1-6; a weak D match, TRBD1 (6 bases). The CDR3 covers 14 residues. CDR1 and CDR2 (germline): SGHDN, FVKESK. Trimming shortened V by 4 bases and J by 3 bases, and 7 bases separated the two germline ends. The CDR3, as DNA: TGTGCCAGCAGCCTGACAGGCTATAATTCACCCCTCCACTTT. Encoded protein: CASSLTGYNSPLHF.

The V gene is TRBV6-5, the J gene TRBJ1-1; unclear D gene. CDR1 MNHEY and CDR2 SVGAGI come from the germline V gene. This CDR3 spans 12 amino acids. V gave up 6 bases and J gave up 1 base, with 6 bases separating them. The CDR3 region is CASRPQNTEAFF. CDR3 DNA sequence: TGTGCCAGCAGACCACAGAACACTGAAGCTTTCTTT.